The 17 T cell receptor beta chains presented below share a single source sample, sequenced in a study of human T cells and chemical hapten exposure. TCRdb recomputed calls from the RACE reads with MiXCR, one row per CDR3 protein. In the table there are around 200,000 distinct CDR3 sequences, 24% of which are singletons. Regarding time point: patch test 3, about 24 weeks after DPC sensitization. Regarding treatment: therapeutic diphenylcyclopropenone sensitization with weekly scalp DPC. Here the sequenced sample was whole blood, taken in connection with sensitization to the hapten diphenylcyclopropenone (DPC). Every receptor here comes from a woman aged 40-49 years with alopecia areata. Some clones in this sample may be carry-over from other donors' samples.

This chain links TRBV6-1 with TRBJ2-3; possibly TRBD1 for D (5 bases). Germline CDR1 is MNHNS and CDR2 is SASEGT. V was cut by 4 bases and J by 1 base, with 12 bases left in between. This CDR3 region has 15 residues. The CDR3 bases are TGTGCCAGCAGTGGAGGTTCACAGGGCACAGATACGCAGTATTTT. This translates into CASSGGSQGTDTQYF.

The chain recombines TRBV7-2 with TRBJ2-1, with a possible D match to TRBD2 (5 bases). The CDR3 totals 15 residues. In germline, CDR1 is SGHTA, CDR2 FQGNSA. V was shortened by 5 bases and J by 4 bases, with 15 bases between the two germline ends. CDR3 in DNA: TGTGCCAGCAGCATCGTAGCGACAAGTTACAATGAGCAGTTCTTC. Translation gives CASSIVATSYNEQFF.

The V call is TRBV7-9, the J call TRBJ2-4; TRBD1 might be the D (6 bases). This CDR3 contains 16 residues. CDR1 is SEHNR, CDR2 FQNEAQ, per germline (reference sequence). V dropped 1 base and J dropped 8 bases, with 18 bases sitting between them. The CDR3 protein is CASSLVRQGLGYIQYF. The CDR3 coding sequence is TGTGCCAGCAGCTTAGTGCGGCAGGGGCTGGGATACATTCAGTACTTC.

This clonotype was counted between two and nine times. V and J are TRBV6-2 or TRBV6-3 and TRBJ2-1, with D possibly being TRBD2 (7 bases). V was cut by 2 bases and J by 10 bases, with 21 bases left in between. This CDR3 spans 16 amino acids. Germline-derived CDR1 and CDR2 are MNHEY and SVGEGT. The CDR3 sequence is CASSYPGGRGQGEQFF. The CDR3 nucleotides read TGTGCCAGCAGTTACCCGGGGGGCAGGGGCCAAGGGGAGCAGTTCTTC.

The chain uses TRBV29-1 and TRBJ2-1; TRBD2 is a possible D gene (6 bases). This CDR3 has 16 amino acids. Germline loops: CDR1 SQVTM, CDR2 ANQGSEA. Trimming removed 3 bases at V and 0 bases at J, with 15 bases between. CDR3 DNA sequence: TGCAGCGTTGAGTCGCGGGGATTGCGCTCCTACAATGAGCAGTTCTTC. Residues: CSVESRGLRSYNEQFF.

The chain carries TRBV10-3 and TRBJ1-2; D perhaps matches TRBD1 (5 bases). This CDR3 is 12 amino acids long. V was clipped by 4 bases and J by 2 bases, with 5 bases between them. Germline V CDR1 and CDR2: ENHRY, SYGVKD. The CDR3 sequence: CAISGDNYGYTF. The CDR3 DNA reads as TGTGCCATCAGTGGGGACAACTATGGCTACACCTTC.

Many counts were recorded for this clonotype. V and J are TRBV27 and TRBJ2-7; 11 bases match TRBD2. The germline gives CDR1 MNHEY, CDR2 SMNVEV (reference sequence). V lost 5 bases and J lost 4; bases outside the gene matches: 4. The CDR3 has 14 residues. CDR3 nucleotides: TGTGCCAGCAGTGCTTGGACTAGCGGGTACGAGCAGTACTTC. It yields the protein CASSAWTSGYEQYF.

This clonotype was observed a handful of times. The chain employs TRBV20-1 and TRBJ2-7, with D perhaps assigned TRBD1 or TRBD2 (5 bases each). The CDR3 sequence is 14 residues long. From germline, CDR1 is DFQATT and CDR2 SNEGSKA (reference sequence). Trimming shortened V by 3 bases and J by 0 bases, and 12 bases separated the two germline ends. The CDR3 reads CSARNRDRSYEQYF. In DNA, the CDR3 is TGCAGTGCTAGGAACCGGGACCGCTCCTACGAGCAGTACTTC.

CDR3 nucleotide sequence: TGCGCCAGCAGCCCCGGCGGGGACAGGGCGGCAGATACGCAGTATTTT. This gives the protein CASSPGGDRAADTQYF. J is TRBJ2-3 and V is TRBV5-1; 9 bases map to TRBD1. Germline CDR1 reads SGHRS; CDR2 reads YFSETQ. The junction had 10 bases not matched to a gene; V was cut back by 4 bases and J by 4 bases. The CDR3 consists of 16 residues.

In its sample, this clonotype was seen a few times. The CDR3 bases are TGTGCCAGCAGAATATACGGCGCGGGACTAGCGGGAGACACCGGGGAGCTGTTTTTT. This codes for CASRIYGAGLAGDTGELFF. The rearrangement links TRBV7-9 to TRBJ2-2; 14 nucleotides align to TRBD2. Germline CDR1 reads SEHNR; CDR2 reads FQNEAQ (reference sequence). The CDR3 has 19 amino acids. Germline trimming cut 6 bases from V and 3 bases from J; bases unmatched to any gene: 12.

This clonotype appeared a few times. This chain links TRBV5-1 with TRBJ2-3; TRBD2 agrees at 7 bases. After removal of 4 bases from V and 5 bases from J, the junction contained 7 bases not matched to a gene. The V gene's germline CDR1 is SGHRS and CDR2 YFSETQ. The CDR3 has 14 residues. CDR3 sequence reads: CASSPAGEGDTQYF. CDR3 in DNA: TGCGCCAGCAGCCCCGCGGGAGAGGGAGATACGCAGTATTTT.

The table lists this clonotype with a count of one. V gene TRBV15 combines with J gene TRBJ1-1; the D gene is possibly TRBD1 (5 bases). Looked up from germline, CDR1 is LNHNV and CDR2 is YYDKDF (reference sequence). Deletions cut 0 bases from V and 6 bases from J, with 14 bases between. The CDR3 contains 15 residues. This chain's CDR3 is CATSRDQGGQSEAFF. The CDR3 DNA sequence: TGTGCCACCAGCAGAGATCAGGGAGGACAATCTGAAGCTTTCTTT.

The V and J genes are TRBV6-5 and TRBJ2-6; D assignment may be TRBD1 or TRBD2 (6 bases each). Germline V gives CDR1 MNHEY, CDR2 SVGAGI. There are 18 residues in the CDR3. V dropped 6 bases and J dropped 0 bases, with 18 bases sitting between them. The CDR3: CASRRERGVLSGANVLTF. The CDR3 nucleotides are TGTGCCAGCAGAAGGGAAAGGGGGGTTCTCTCTGGGGCCAACGTCCTGACTTTC.

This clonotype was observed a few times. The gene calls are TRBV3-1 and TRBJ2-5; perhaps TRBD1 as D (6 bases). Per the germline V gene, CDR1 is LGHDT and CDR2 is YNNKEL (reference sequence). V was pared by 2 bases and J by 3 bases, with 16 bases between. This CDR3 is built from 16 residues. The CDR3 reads CASSQKTGTPKETQYF. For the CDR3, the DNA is TGTGCCAGCAGCCAAAAGACCGGGACACCGAAAGAGACCCAGTACTTC.

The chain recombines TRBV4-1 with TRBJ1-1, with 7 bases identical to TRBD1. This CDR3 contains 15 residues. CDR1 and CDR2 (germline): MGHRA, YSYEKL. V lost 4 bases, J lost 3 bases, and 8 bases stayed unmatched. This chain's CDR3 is CASSPEGGRDTEAFF. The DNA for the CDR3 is TGCGCCAGCAGCCCGGAAGGGGGCCGCGACACTGAAGCTTTCTTT.

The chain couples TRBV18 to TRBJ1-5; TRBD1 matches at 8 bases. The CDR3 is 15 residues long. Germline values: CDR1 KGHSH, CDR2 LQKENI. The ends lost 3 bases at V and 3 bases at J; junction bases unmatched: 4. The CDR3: CASSPGQAFNQPQHF. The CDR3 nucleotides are TGTGCCAGCTCACCGGGACAGGCCTTCAATCAGCCCCAGCATTTT.

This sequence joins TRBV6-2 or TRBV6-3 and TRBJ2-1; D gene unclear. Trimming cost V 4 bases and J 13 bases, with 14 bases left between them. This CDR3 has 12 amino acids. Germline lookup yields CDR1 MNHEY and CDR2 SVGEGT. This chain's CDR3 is CASSSTGPEQFF. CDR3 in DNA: TGTGCCAGCAGTTCAACGGGCCCTGAACAGTTCTTC.